Detailed here is one T cell receptor beta chain. Its antigen remains unidentified. The record originates from a study of identical twins. No donor was unhealthy or non-Caucasian. It was template switching that added a universal primer site, and there were unique molecular identifiers on the cDNA. From the 5' RACE reads, TCRdb called clonotypes with MiXCR, one entry per CDR3 protein. Found here are 1.5 million to 2 million distinct CDR3 sequences, 32% of them singletons; the top ten hold roughly 0.3%. Study-level findings and limits: A lower insertion count was a feature of abundant cord blood beta clonotypes, with no such feature in memory repertoires.

The CDR3 has 14 amino acids. Trimming took off 3 bases at V and 6 bases at J, with 13 bases between the two ends. Germline values: CDR1 SGHTA, CDR2 FQGNSA. The receptor comes from a newborn girl in good health. V is TRBV7-2 and J is TRBJ2-3; D is unclear. Sample: cord blood. DNA for the CDR3: TGTGCCAGCAGCTTTCCCGATGGGGTGGATACGCAGTATTTT. It specifies CASSFPDGVDTQYF.